Described below is a single T cell receptor (beta chain) sequence and its context. Its target is not known. Only in-frame clones appear in the TCRdb table, and some are missing; sequencing was by immunoSEQ multiplex PCR. The sample consists of fewer than 85,000 clones, less than 95% of them appearing once. The sample belongs to a study of cytomegalovirus exposure and HLA in healthy donors. Study-wide results and caveats: Accounts indicate the classifier identified cytomegalovirus status with strong specificity and sensitivity. Altogether, 150 to 200 TCR beta chains were recorded as cytomegalovirus-associated.

The CDR3 runs to 18 residues. J is TRBJ2-4 and V is TRBV21-1; no check of the table's D call, TRBD1, against the DNA was made. TRBV21-1 constitutes a pseudogene. The TCR originated in a woman younger than 35 in good health and CMV-seronegative. Sequenced: PBMCs. The CDR3 loop is CASSKKGTGRTAKNIQYF. The CDR3 region has the DNA TGTGCCAGCAGCAAAAAAGGGACAGGGCGTACAGCCAAAAACATTCAGTACTTC.